The clone carrying this TCR beta chain has just a few counts. What it binds is unknown. This sample was taken from a study of T-cell reconstitution after alpha-beta-depleted transplantation in children. The germline gives CDR1 SGHDN, CDR2 FVKESK. The CDR3 has 13 residues. Trimming removed 0 bases at V and 5 bases at J, with 8 bases between. Broader study findings: Several hundred rapidly expanded clones from non-depleted graft cells reportedly supplied alpha-beta T cells about two months post-transplant.

Unique molecular identifiers were incorporated during preparation of the TCRbeta library. TCRdb redid the calling of the PCR reads with MiXCR, one entry per CDR3 protein. The sample consists of about 600,000 distinct CDR3 sequences, 10% to 15% of them appearing once. The chain uses TRBV14 and TRBJ2-7, with D uncertain. The sample here was PBMCs, mostly from graft donor cells, taken 360 days after TCRalphabeta/CD19-depleted stem cell transplant. The clonotype comes from a male patient aged 10-17 years who had a stem cell transplant for acute myeloid leukemia, so the T cells may come from the graft donor. DNA for the CDR3: TGTGCCAGCAGCCAAGATAGGCCCAACGAGCAGTACTTC. Its translation is CASSQDRPNEQYF. Full variable domain (missing parts from reference TRBV14 and TRBJ2-7): EAGVTQFPSHSVIEKGQTVTLRCDPISGHDNLYWYRRVMGKEIKFLLHFVKESKQDESGMPNNRFLAERTGGTYSTLKVQPAELEDSGVYFCASSQDRPNEQYFGPGTRLTVT.